One and the same sample provided the 14 T cell receptor beta chains below, sequenced in a study of spatial heterogeneity in lung cancer. TCRdb used MiXCR to reprocess the 5' RACE reads, holding one entry per CDR3 protein. The data contain roughly 39,000 distinct CDR3 sequences, under 6.5% of them singletons. Time point here: sample taken at primary tumor resection. Unsorted whole RNA of tumor, nontumor lung or frozen PBMC was sequenced. The sample consisted of PBMCs, taken at surgery. The source of these receptors is a male donor with early-stage non-small cell lung cancer.

This clonotype was recorded many times. The chain carries TRBV9 and TRBJ1-5; 8 nucleotides align to TRBD1. CDR3 length: 15 amino acids. The V segment lost 2 bases and the J segment 4 bases; nucleotides outside the gene matches: 5. The germline V gene encodes CDR1 SGDLS and CDR2 YYNGEE. The CDR3 nucleotides read TGTGCCAGCAGCGTGTCGGGACAGGTTAATCAGCCCCAGCATTTT. This gives the protein CASSVSGQVNQPQHF.

This clonotype was counted many times. The J gene is TRBJ1-5, the V gene TRBV6-2 or TRBV6-3, with D possibly being TRBD1 (6 bases). V dropped 2 bases and J dropped 1 base, with 9 bases sitting between them. The CDR3 covers 15 residues. Germline V gene sequence: CDR1 MNHEY, CDR2 SVGEGT. In DNA form, the CDR3 reads TGTGCCAGCAGTTACAGCGGGGGCAGCAATCAGCCCCAGCATTTT. This codes for CASSYSGGSNQPQHF.

This clonotype was seen only a few times. The chain uses TRBV4-2 and TRBJ2-6, with a possible D match to TRBD2 (6 bases). The CDR3 sequence is 17 residues long. The germline V and J ends were trimmed by 1 base and 0 bases, with 10 bases remaining between them. Germline V gene data show CDR1 as LGHNA and CDR2 as YNFKEQ. CDR3 region: CASSQVWGDSGANVLTF. In nucleotides, the CDR3 is TGTGCCAGCAGCCAAGTCTGGGGGGACTCTGGGGCCAACGTCCTGACTTTC.

There are many counts of this clonotype. This chain uses TRBV18 with TRBJ2-3; no definite D call. Germline CDR1 KGHSH, CDR2 LQKENI. Trimming removed 4 bases at V and 2 bases at J, with 10 bases between. The CDR3 covers 14 residues. CDR3 residues: CASSQNTATDTQYF. In DNA form, the CDR3 reads TGTGCCAGCTCACAGAACACTGCCACAGATACGCAGTATTTT.

The CDR3 loop is CASSETSGVLYNEQFF. CDR3 bases: TGTGCCAGCAGTGAGACTAGCGGGGTCCTCTACAATGAGCAGTTCTTC. The V and J genes are TRBV2 and TRBJ2-1; 11 bases are shared with TRBD2. CDR1 is SNHLY and CDR2 is FYNNEI in the germline V gene. J gave up 3 bases and V 3 bases, and 4 bases lay outside the gene matches. The CDR3 runs 16 residues.

This clonotype was seen repeatedly, ten times or more. The chain carries TRBV4-3 and TRBJ2-6; D call uncertain. The CDR3 runs 16 residues. V was cut by 0 bases and J by 3 bases, with 9 bases left in between. Germline lookup yields CDR1 LGHNA and CDR2 YSLEER. The CDR3 DNA reads TGCGCCAGCAGCCAAGAGCCACTCCGTGGGGCCAACGTCCTGACTTTC. Translation gives CASSQEPLRGANVLTF.

This clonotype was counted ten times or more. The chain is built from TRBV7-2 and TRBJ2-1; D perhaps matches TRBD2 (7 bases). CDR3 length: 17 residues. The V gene's germline CDR1 is SGHTA and CDR2 FQGNSA. The V and J ends lost 5 bases and 8 bases respectively, with 25 bases between them. The DNA for the CDR3 is TGTGCCAGCAGCCCGCTTGGGAGGGGGGGGCTTGGGTATGAGCAGTTCTTC. This encodes CASSPLGRGGLGYEQFF.

At least ten counts were recorded for this clonotype. The chain recombines TRBV20-1 with TRBJ1-4; D is unresolved. The CDR3 spans 14 residues. Looked up from germline, CDR1 is DFQATT and CDR2 is SNEGSKA (reference sequence). V was pared by 0 bases and J by 0 bases, with 5 bases between. The CDR3: CSAREDATNEKLFF. For the CDR3, the DNA is TGCAGTGCTAGAGAGGACGCAACTAATGAAAAACTGTTTTTT.

This clonotype was seen more than once but under ten times. The V gene is TRBV7-2, the J gene TRBJ2-3; no firm D call. Trimming stripped 3 bases from V and 0 bases from J, with 10 bases between. The CDR3 runs 15 residues. Germline loops: CDR1 SGHTA, CDR2 FQGNSA. CDR3 nucleotides: TGTGCCAGCAGCTTGAGGCCCACCAGCACAGATACGCAGTATTTT. Its protein product is CASSLRPTSTDTQYF.

Turning to this clonotype: One end of the junction fails to match germline, which may point to a read error. The rearrangement links TRBV6-1 to TRBJ2-7; D gene uncertain. The germline V gene has CDR1 MNHNS and CDR2 SASEGT. This CDR3 spans 13 amino acids. The CDR3: CASSAMRSYGQYF. The CDR3 DNA reads as TGTGCCAGCAGTGCAATGCGGTCCTACGGGCAGTACTTC.

The sample holds many counts of this clonotype. CDR3 nucleotide sequence: TGCAGTGCTAGAGACACGCTGGGACAGGGGAGAAAACTGTTTTTT. Translation gives CSARDTLGQGRKLFF. The chain uses TRBV20-1 and TRBJ1-4, with TRBD1 matching over 10 bases. CDR3 size: 15 residues. CDR1 and CDR2 from the germline V gene are DFQATT and SNEGSKA (reference sequence). The V and J ends lost 0 bases and 10 bases, in that order; junction bases with no gene match: 8.

There are many counts of this clonotype. The chain couples TRBV4-1 to TRBJ1-2; D ambiguous. V was clipped by 3 bases and J by 4 bases, with 9 bases between them. Germline loops: CDR1 MGHRA, CDR2 YSYEKL. CDR3 size: 13 residues. CDR3: CASSHLQRYGYTF. The CDR3 nucleotides read TGCGCCAGCAGCCACTTACAGCGCTATGGCTACACCTTC.

At least ten counts were recorded for this clonotype. V usage is TRBV29-1 and J usage is TRBJ1-4; D perhaps matches TRBD1 (5 bases). Between the trimmed V and J ends, which lost 5 bases and 8 bases, there was a span of 12 bases. Looked up from germline, CDR1 is SQVTM and CDR2 is ANQGSEA. CDR3 size: 12 residues. CDR3 sequence reads: CSVQGVGEKLFF. The CDR3 nucleotides read TGCAGCGTTCAAGGGGTTGGGGAAAAACTGTTTTTT.

This clonotype was seen at least ten times. This chain uses TRBV7-3 with TRBJ2-2; D gene ambiguous. Germline V lookup: CDR1 SGHTA, CDR2 FQGTGA. CDR3 length equals 12 residues. V was clipped by 5 bases and J by 6 bases, with 7 bases between them. CDR3 loop: CASSPEPGELFF. The CDR3 coding sequence is TGTGCCAGCAGCCCTGAACCCGGGGAGCTGTTTTTT.